The next 19 T cell receptor beta chains were all read from a single sample in a study of shared clonotypes between healthy human individuals. Generated by immunoSEQ multiplex PCR, the TCRdb table keeps only in-frame clones and is missing some. The table includes about 990,000 clones, approximately 78% detected once. The sample consisted of memory CD4+ T cells from PBMCs. The subset: CD45RA-negative fraction. All receptors come from a man aged 18 to 30 in good health. Some clones in this sample may be carry-over from other donors' samples.

The V and J genes are TRBV9 and TRBJ2-2; the D call may be TRBD1 or TRBD2 (5 bases each). The CDR3 loop spans 13 amino acids. Per germline, CDR1 SGDLS and CDR2 YYNGEE. Trimming left V 0 bases short and J 7 bases short, with 7 bases between. This CDR3 is CASSVGGVGELFF. CDR3 nucleotides: TGTGCCAGCAGCGTAGGAGGGGTCGGGGAGCTGTTTTTT.

The chain is built from TRBV5-1 and TRBJ1-2; D gene uncertain. Trimming cost V 3 bases and J 6 bases, with 15 bases left between them. This CDR3 spans 14 amino acids. Germline values: CDR1 SGHRS, CDR2 YFSETQ. Here the CDR3 reads CASSWEPQSHGYTF. The CDR3 coding sequence is TGCGCCAGCAGCTGGGAACCACAGAGCCATGGCTACACCTTC.

The chain joins TRBV7-2 to TRBJ1-3, with D perhaps TRBD1 (6 bases). Germline V gene lookup returns CDR1 SGHTA and CDR2 FQGNSA. The V gene lost 2 bases and the J gene lost 4 bases, with 9 bases spanning the gap. The CDR3 runs to 14 residues. The DNA for the CDR3 is TGTGCCAGCAGCTTATCAGGGGTAGGAAACACCATATATTTT. This sequence encodes CASSLSGVGNTIYF.

The gene calls are TRBV28 and TRBJ2-7, with TRBD1 matching 7 bases. V dropped 5 bases and J dropped 0; count of bases not matched to a gene: 4. The germline gives CDR1 MDHEN, CDR2 SYDVKM. This CDR3 contains 14 residues. The CDR3 nucleotides read TGTGCCAGCAGTGAGGGACAGAGCTCCTACGAGCAGTACTTC. It encodes CASSEGQSSYEQYF. Supplemented by reference TRBV28 and TRBJ2-7, the full variable domain reads DVKVTQSSRYLVKRTGEKVFLECVQDMDHENMFWYRQDPGLGLRLIYFSYDVKMKEKGDIPEGYSVSREKKERFSLILESASTNQTSMYLCASSEGQSSYEQYFGPGTRLTVT.

The chain links TRBV5-5 to TRBJ2-7, with D uncertain. The V end lost 1 base, the J end lost 0 bases, and 11 bases lay between the germline ends. CDR1 is SGHKS, CDR2 YYEKEE, per germline (reference sequence). This CDR3 region has 15 residues. DNA for the CDR3: TGTGCCAGCAGCTTGCATGGCGGCTTCTCCTACGAGCAGTACTTC. Translation gives CASSLHGGFSYEQYF.

V gene TRBV19 combines with J gene TRBJ1-2; 8 bases line up with TRBD1. There are 12 residues in the CDR3. V trimming: 7 bases; J trimming: 8 bases; junction bases outside the gene matches: 6. Germline CDR1 LNHDA, CDR2 SQIVND (reference sequence). CDR3 DNA sequence: TGTGCCAGTACGGACAGGGCGGAGGGCTACACCTTC. This encodes CASTDRAEGYTF.

This chain links TRBV28 with TRBJ1-5, with 12 bases that match TRBD1. CDR1 is MDHEN and CDR2 is SYDVKM in the germline V gene. The CDR3 runs 17 residues. J lost 6 bases, V lost 2 bases, and 8 bases had no gene match. The DNA for the CDR3 is TGTGCCAGCAGTTTACAATACCGGGACAGGGGGCTTCAGCCCCAGCATTTT. It is translated as CASSLQYRDRGLQPQHF.

The V gene is TRBV5-6, the J gene TRBJ2-3; 7 bases agree with TRBD1. V gave up 2 bases and J gave up 4 bases; unmatched junction bases: 7. This CDR3 comprises 15 residues. Looked up from germline, CDR1 is SGHDT and CDR2 is YYEEEE. The chain's CDR3 is CASSFQQGRSDTQYF. DNA of the CDR3: TGTGCCAGCAGCTTCCAACAGGGGCGTTCAGATACGCAGTATTTT. Combining the CDR3 with reference TRBV5-6 and TRBJ2-3 gives the whole variable domain DAGVTQSPTHLIKTRGQQVTLRCSPKSGHDTVSWYQQALGQGPQFIFQYYEEEERQRGNFPDRFSGHQFPNYSSELNVNALLLGDSALYLCASSFQQGRSDTQYFGPGTRLTVL.

The rearrangement links TRBV30 to TRBJ2-3; D possibly corresponds to TRBD1 (5 bases). Germline V CDR1 and CDR2: GTSNPN, SVGIG (reference sequence). This CDR3 has 14 residues. V lost 0 bases to trimming and J lost 0 bases, with 7 bases between them. This CDR3 reads CAWSVGVSTDTQYF. The CDR3 bases are TGTGCCTGGAGTGTAGGGGTGAGCACAGATACGCAGTATTTT.

J is TRBJ2-7 and V is TRBV28; maybe TRBD1 (6 bases). Trimming shortened V by 2 bases and J by 6 bases, and 11 bases separated the two germline ends. This CDR3 region has 13 residues. Per germline, CDR1 MDHEN and CDR2 SYDVKM. The CDR3 is CASSLAGRGEQYF. In DNA form, the CDR3 reads TGTGCCAGCAGTTTAGCGGGCAGGGGCGAGCAGTACTTC.

This chain connects TRBV19 to TRBJ1-5; possible D gene TRBD1, 5 bases. The germline V and J ends were trimmed by 7 bases and 1 base, with 11 bases remaining between them. CDR3 length: 14 amino acids. The germline gives CDR1 LNHDA, CDR2 SQIVND (reference sequence). The CDR3 loop reads CASTSGFSNQPQHF. DNA of the CDR3: TGTGCCAGTACGTCAGGGTTCAGCAATCAGCCCCAGCATTTT.

The rearrangement links TRBV5-1 to TRBJ2-3, with D possibly matching TRBD1 (6 bases). The CDR3 sequence is 16 residues long. V was shortened by 4 bases and J by 0 bases, with 15 bases between the two germline ends. The germline CDR1 and CDR2 sequences are SGHRS and YFSETQ. CDR3 coding DNA: TGCGCCAGCAGCATCGACAGGCTACTTAGCACAGATACGCAGTATTTT. Translated, it gives CASSIDRLLSTDTQYF.

The table lists this clone with a few counts. The chain is built from TRBV28 and TRBJ1-1; TRBD1 matches 7 bases. Germline CDR1 reads MDHEN; CDR2 reads SYDVKM. The V segment lost 1 base and the J segment 6 bases; nucleotides outside the gene matches: 5. The length of the CDR3 is 14 residues. The CDR3 region is CASSLFGQAPEAFF. CDR3 DNA: TGTGCCAGCAGTTTATTTGGACAGGCCCCTGAAGCTTTCTTT.

V usage is TRBV5-1 and J usage is TRBJ1-4, with 9 bases matching TRBD1. The CDR3 runs to 15 residues. Germline trimming cut 4 bases from V and 8 bases from J; bases unmatched to any gene: 9. Germline V gene sequence: CDR1 SGHRS, CDR2 YFSETQ. As DNA, the CDR3 is TGCGCCAGCAGCAGTATACAGGGGGCAGGGGAAAAACTGTTTTTT. Protein sequence: CASSSIQGAGEKLFF.

V gene TRBV2 combines with J gene TRBJ2-4; the match to TRBD1 covers 8 bases. The CDR3 covers 12 residues. V was clipped by 6 bases and J by 7 bases; unmatched bases: 2. The germline V gene encodes CDR1 SNHLY and CDR2 FYNNEI. The CDR3 spells CASSGQGNIQYF. In DNA form, the CDR3 reads TGTGCCAGCAGCGGACAGGGTAACATTCAGTACTTC. The variable domain in full, completed from reference TRBV2 and TRBJ2-4, reads EPEVTQTPSHQVTQMGQEVILRCVPISNHLYFYWYRQILGQKVEFLVSFYNNEISEKSEIFDDQFSVERPDGSNFTLKIRSTKLEDSAMYFCASSGQGNIQYFGAGTRLSVL.

Of note for this clone: Other DNA variants within this sample encode the same CDR3. This chain uses TRBV30 with TRBJ1-5; D uncertain. The V end was cut by 0 bases, the J end by 7 bases, with 10 bases between. The CDR3 has 13 residues. In germline, CDR1 is GTSNPN, CDR2 SVGIG (reference sequence). The CDR3 DNA is TGTGCCTGGAGTGTCACGGGCGGCCAGCCCCAGCATTTT. Residues: CAWSVTGGQPQHF.

The chain uses TRBV9 and TRBJ2-1, with D maybe TRBD2 (6 bases). The CDR3 is made up of 14 amino acids. V dropped 2 bases and J dropped 5 bases, with 11 bases sitting between them. The germline V gene has CDR1 SGDLS and CDR2 YYNGEE. The CDR3: CASSVLGLNNEQFF. CDR3 bases: TGTGCCAGCAGCGTTCTGGGACTCAACAATGAGCAGTTCTTC.

This chain uses TRBV19 with TRBJ1-3; the D is unclear. This CDR3 contains 13 residues. Germline-derived CDR1 and CDR2 are LNHDA and SQIVND (reference sequence). The V gene lost 6 bases and the J gene lost 3 bases, with 9 bases spanning the gap. As DNA, the CDR3 is TGTGCCAGTAGCCTCTCGAATGGAAACACCATATATTTT. This gives the protein CASSLSNGNTIYF.

This chain links TRBV4-1 with TRBJ2-3; D is undetermined. V shed 4 bases and J shed 7 bases, with 12 bases lying between them. This CDR3 is 13 amino acids long. Germline lookup yields CDR1 MGHRA and CDR2 YSYEKL. CDR3: CASSPPEWNTQYF. As DNA, the CDR3 is TGCGCCAGCAGCCCCCCTGAGTGGAATACGCAGTATTTT.